This TCR beta chain was recovered during a study of T cell responses to AZD1222 COVID-19 vaccine. The study, taken as a whole, reports: Sampling that yielded the repertoires occurred only after the peak T cell response. Spike-specific TCR breadth rose after two AZD1222 doses, and depth rose as well. Clonal diversity may have been underestimated in mostly white British donors.

Details on this clone: Its cognate antigen is unknown.

Sequencing was performed with immunoSEQ multiplex PCR; in TCRdb, only in-frame clones are kept and a portion is missing. Altogether some 110,000 clones are present, around 91% being singletons, with the ten largest covering roughly 1.5%. Investigators merged groups given second doses at roughly 4 or roughly 12 weeks. This CDR3 has 16 amino acids. V was pared by 1 base and J by 3 bases, with 14 bases between. The germline V gene has CDR1 SGHRS and CDR2 YFSETQ. The sequencing here drew on peripheral blood, taken 28 days after the second AZD1222 dose. The chain carries TRBV5-1 and TRBJ2-4, with D tentatively TRBD1 (6 bases). The source of this sequence is an adult who received the AZD1222 COVID-19 vaccine. The CDR3 nucleotides read TGCGCCAGCAGCTTGACCGGACAGCCGGACAAAAACATTCAGTACTTC. It codes for CASSLTGQPDKNIQYF. Looking up the rest from reference TRBV5-1 and TRBJ2-4 gives the full variable domain: KAGVTQTPRYLIKTRGQQVTLSCSPISGHRSVSWYQQTPGQGLQFLFEYFSETQRNKGNFPGRFSGRQFSNSRSEMNVSTLELGDSALYLCASSLTGQPDKNIQYFGAGTRLSVL.